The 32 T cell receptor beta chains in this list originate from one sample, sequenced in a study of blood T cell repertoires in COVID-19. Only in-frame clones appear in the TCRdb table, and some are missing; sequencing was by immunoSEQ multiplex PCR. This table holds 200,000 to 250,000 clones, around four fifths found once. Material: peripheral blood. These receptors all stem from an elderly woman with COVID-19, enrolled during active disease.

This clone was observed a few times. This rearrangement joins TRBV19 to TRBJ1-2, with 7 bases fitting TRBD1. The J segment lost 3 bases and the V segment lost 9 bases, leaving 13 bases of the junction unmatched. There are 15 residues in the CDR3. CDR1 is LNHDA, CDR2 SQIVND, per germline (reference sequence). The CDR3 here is CASTPLDRSYYGYTF. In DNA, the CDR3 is TGTGCCAGCACCCCCCTGGACAGGTCCTACTATGGCTACACCTTC.

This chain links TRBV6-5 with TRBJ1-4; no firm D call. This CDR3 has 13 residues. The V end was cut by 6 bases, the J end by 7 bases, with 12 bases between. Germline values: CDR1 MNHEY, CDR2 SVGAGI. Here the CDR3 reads CASSRDLVEKLFF. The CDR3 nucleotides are TGTGCCAGCAGCCGAGACTTGGTTGAAAAACTGTTTTTT.

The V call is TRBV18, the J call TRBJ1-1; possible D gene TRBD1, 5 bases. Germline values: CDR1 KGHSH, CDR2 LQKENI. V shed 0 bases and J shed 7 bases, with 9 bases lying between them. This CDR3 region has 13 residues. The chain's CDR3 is CASSPPGRGEAFF. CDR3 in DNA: TGTGCCAGCTCACCACCAGGGAGGGGTGAAGCTTTCTTT.

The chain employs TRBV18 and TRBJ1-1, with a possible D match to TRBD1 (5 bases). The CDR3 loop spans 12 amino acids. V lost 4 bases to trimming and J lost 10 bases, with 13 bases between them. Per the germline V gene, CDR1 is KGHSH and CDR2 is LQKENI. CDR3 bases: TGTGCCAGCTCACAAGGGGCGCTAGGAGCTTTCTTT. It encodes CASSQGALGAFF.

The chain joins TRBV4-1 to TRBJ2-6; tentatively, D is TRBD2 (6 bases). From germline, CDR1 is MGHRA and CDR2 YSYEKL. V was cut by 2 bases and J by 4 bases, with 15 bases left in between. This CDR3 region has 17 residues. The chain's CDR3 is CASSQSTGAGGANVLTF. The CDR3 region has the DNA TGCGCCAGCAGCCAATCTACGGGAGCGGGCGGGGCCAACGTCCTGACTTTC.

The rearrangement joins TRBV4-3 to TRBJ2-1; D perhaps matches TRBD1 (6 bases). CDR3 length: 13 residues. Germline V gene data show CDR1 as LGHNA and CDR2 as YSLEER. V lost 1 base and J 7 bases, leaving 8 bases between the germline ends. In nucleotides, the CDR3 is TGCGCCAGCAGCCAAGGTACAGGGAATGAGCAGTTCTTC. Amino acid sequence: CASSQGTGNEQFF.

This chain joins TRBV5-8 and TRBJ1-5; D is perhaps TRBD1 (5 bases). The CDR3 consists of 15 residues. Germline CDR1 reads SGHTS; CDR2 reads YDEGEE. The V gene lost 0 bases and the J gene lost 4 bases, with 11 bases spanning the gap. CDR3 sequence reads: CASSLGGTYNQPQHF. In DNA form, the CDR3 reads TGTGCCAGCAGCTTGGGCGGGACGTATAATCAGCCCCAGCATTTT. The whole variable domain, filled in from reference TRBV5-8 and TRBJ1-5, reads EAGVTQSPTHLIKTRGQQATLRCSPISGHTSVYWYQQALGLGLQFLLWYDEGEERNRGNFPPRFSGRQFPNYSSELNVNALELEDSALYLCASSLGGTYNQPQHFGDGTRLSIL.

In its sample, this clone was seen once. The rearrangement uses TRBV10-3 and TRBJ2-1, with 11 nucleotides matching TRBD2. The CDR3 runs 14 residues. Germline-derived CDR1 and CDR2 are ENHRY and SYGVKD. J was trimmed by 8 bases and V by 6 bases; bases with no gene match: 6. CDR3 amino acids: CAIRLAGDRDEQFF. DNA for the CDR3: TGTGCCATCAGACTAGCGGGAGATCGTGATGAGCAGTTCTTC.

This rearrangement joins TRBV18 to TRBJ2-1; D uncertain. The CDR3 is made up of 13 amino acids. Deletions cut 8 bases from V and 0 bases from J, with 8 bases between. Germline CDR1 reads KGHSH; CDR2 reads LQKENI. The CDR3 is CASKLSSYNEQFF. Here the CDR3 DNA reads TGTGCCAGCAAGTTGAGCTCCTACAATGAGCAGTTCTTC.

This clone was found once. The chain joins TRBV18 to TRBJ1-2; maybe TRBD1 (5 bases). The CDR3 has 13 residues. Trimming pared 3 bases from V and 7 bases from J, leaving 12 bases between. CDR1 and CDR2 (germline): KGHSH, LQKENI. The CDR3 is CASSPGGGAGYTF. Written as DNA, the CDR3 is TGTGCCAGCTCACCCGGAGGCGGGGCTGGCTACACCTTC.

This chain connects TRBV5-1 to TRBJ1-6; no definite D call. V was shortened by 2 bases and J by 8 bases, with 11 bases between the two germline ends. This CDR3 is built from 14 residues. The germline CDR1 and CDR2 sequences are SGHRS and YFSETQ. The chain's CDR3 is CASSFTGKDSPLHF. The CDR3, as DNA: TGCGCCAGCAGCTTTACGGGAAAGGATTCACCCCTCCACTTT.

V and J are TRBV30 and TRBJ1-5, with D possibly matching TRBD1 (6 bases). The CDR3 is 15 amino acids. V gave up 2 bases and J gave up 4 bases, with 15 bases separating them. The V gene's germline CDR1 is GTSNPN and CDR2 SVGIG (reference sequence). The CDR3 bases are TGTGCCTGGAGTCGAGGGGGAGAGGGGAATCAGCCCCAGCATTTT. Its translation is CAWSRGGEGNQPQHF.

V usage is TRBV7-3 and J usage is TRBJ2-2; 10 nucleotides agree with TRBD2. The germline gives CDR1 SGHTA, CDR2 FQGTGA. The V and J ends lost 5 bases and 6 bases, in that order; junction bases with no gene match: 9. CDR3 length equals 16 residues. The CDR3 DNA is TGTGCCAGCAGCCTAAACGGACTAGCGGCATCCGGGGAGCTGTTTTTT. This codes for CASSLNGLAASGELFF. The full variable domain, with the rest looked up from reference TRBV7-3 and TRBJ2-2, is GAGVSQTPSNKVTEKGKYVELRCDPISGHTALYWYRQSLGQGPEFLIYFQGTGAADDSGLPNDRFFAVRPEGSVSTLKIQRTERGDSAVYLCASSLNGLAASGELFFGEGSRLTVL.

The chain's CDR3 is CASSWGTTHNEQFF. The CDR3 DNA follows: TGCGCCAGCAGCTGGGGGACTACCCACAATGAGCAGTTCTTC. The V call is TRBV5-1, the J call TRBJ2-1, with 7 bases that match TRBD2. The CDR3 runs 14 residues. Unmatched junction bases numbered 5, after V lost 3 bases and J lost 5 bases. CDR1 is SGHRS, CDR2 YFSETQ, per germline.

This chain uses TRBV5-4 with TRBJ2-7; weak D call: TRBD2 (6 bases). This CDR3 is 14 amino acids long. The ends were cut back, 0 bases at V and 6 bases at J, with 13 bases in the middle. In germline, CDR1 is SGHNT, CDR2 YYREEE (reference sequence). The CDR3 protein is CASSLGGKVGEQYF. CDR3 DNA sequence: TGTGCCAGCAGCTTGGGCGGGAAGGTGGGCGAGCAGTACTTC.

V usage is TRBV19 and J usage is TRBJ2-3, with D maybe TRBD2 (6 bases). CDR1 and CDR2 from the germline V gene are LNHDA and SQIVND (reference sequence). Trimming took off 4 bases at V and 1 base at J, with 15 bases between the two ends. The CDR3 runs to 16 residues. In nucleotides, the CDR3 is TGTGCCAGTAGTACCCTTAGCGGAGGGGGCACAGATACGCAGTATTTT. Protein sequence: CASSTLSGGGTDTQYF.

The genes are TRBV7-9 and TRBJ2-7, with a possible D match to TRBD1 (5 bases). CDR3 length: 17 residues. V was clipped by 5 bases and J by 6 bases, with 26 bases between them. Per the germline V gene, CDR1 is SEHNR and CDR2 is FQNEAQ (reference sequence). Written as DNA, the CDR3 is TGTGCCAGCAGCCAGAGTTACCTAACAGGCGAGAAGCTCGAGCAGTACTTC. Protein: CASSQSYLTGEKLEQYF.

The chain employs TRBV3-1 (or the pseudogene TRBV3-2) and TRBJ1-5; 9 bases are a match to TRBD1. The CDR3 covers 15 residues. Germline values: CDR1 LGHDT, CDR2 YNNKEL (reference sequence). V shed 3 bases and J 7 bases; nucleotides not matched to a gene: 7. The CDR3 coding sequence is TGTGCCAGCAGCCAGGGGGACAGGGAGGGGCAGCCCCAGCATTTT. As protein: CASSQGDREGQPQHF.

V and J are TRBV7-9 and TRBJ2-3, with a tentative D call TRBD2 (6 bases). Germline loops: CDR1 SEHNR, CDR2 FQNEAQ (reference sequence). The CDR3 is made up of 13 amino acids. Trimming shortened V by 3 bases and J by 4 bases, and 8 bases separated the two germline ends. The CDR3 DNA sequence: TGTGCCAGCAGCTTCGGGGGACCAGATACGCAGTATTTT. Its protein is CASSFGGPDTQYF. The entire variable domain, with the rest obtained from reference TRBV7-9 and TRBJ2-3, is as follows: DTGVSQNPRHKITKRGQNVTFRCDPISEHNRLYWYRQTLGQGPEFLTYFQNEAQLEKSRLLSDRFSAERPKGSFSTLEIQRTEQGDSAMYLCASSFGGPDTQYFGPGTRLTVL.

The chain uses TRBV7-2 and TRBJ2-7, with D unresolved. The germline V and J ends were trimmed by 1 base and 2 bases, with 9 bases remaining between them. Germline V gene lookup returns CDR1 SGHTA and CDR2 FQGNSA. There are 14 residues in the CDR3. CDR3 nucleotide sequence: TGTGCCAGCAGCTTAGAAGCGTATACCTACGAGCAGTACTTC. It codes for CASSLEAYTYEQYF. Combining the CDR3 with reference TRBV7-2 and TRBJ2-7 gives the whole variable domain GAGVSQSPSNKVTEKGKDVELRCDPISGHTALYWYRQSLGQGLEFLIYFQGNSAPDKSGLPSDRFSAERTGGSVSTLTIQRTQQEDSAVYLCASSLEAYTYEQYFGPGTRLTVT.

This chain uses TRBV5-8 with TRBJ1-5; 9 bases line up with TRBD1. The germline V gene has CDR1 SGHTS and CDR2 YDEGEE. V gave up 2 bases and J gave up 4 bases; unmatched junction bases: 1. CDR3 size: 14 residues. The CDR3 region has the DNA TGTGCCAGCAGCTTAGGGACAGGGAATCAGCCCCAGCATTTT. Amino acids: CASSLGTGNQPQHF.

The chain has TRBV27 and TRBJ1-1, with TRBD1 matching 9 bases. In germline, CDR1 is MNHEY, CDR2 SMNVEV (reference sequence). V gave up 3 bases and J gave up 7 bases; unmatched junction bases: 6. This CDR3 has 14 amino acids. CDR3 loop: CASSFYRGRNEAFF. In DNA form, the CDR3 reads TGTGCCAGCAGTTTTTACAGGGGGCGCAATGAAGCTTTCTTT.

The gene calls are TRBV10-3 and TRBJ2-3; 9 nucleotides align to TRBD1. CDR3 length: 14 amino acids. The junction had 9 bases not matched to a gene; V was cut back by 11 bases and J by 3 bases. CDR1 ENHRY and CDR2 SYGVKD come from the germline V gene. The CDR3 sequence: CAASRDRETDTQYF. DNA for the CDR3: TGTGCCGCCTCCCGGGACAGGGAAACAGATACGCAGTATTTT.

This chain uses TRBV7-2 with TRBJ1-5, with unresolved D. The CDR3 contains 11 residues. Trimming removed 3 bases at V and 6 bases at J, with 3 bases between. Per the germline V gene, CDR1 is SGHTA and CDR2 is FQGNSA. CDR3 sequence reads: CASSFIQPQHF. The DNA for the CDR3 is TGTGCCAGCAGCTTCATTCAGCCCCAGCATTTT.

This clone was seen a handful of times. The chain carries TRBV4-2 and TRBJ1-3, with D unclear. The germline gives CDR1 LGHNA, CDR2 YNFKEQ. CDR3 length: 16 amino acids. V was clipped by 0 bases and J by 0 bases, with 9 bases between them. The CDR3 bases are TGTGCCAGCAGCCAAGAAACTATCAGCTCTGGAAACACCATATATTTT. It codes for CASSQETISSGNTIYF.

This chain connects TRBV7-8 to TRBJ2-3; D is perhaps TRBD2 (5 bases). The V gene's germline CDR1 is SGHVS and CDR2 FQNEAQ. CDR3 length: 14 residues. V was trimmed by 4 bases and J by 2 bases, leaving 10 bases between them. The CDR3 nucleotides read TGTGCCAGCAGCTCCACTAGAAACACAGATACGCAGTATTTT. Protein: CASSSTRNTDTQYF.

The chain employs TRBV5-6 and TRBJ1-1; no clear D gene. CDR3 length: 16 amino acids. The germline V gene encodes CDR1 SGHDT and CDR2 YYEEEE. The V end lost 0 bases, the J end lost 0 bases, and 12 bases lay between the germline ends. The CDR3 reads CASSLVLTSMNTEAFF. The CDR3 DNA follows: TGTGCCAGCAGCTTGGTACTAACCTCCATGAACACTGAAGCTTTCTTT.

In DNA form, the CDR3 reads TGTGCCTGGAGTGTGGAGGACTCTCAGTTCTTC. Translation: CAWSVEDSQFF. The chain combines TRBV30 with TRBJ2-1, with D possibly TRBD2 on 5 matching bases. CDR3 length: 11 amino acids. The V gene's germline CDR1 is GTSNPN and CDR2 SVGIG (reference sequence). Trimming took 0 bases from V and 13 from J, leaving 10 bases between them. The full variable domain, with the rest looked up from reference TRBV30 and TRBJ2-1, is SQTIHQWPATLVQPVGSPLSLECTVEGTSNPNLYWYRQAAGRGLQLLFYSVGIGQISSEVPQNLSASRPQDRQFILSSKKLLLSDSGFYLCAWSVEDSQFFGPGTRLTVL.

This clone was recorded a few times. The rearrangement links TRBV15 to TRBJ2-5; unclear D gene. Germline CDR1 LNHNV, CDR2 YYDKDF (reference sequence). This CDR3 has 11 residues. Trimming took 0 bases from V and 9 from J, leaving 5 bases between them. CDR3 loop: CATSRDQSQYF. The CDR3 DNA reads TGTGCCACCAGCAGAGATCAGTCCCAGTACTTC.

Here the CDR3 reads CASSVERGSSYNEQFF. Written as DNA, the CDR3 is TGCGCCAGCAGCGTGGAGCGGGGGAGCTCCTACAATGAGCAGTTCTTC. J is TRBJ2-1 and V is TRBV5-1, with 8 bases that match TRBD2. CDR3 length equals 16 residues. CDR1 is SGHRS, CDR2 YFSETQ, per germline. V dropped 4 bases and J dropped 0; count of bases not matched to a gene: 6.

CDR3 region: CASSPRGVAYEQYF. The DNA for the CDR3 is TGCGCCAGCAGCCCCCGGGGGGTCGCCTACGAGCAGTACTTC. V gene TRBV5-1 combines with J gene TRBJ2-7; 7 nucleotides agree with TRBD2. Germline CDR1 and CDR2: SGHRS and YFSETQ. Trimming cost V 4 bases and J 2 bases; bases outside gene matches: 6. This CDR3 has 14 amino acids. Filled out from reference TRBV5-1 and TRBJ2-7, the complete variable domain reads KAGVTQTPRYLIKTRGQQVTLSCSPISGHRSVSWYQQTPGQGLQFLFEYFSETQRNKGNFPGRFSGRQFSNSRSEMNVSTLELGDSALYLCASSPRGVAYEQYFGPGTRLTVT.

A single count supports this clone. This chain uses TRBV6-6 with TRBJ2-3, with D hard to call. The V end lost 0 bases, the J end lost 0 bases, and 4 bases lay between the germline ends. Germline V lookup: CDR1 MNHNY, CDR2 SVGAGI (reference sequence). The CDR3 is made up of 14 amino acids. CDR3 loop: CASSYSGSTDTQYF. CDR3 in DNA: TGTGCCAGCAGTTACTCTGGCAGCACAGATACGCAGTATTTT.